This T cell receptor (beta chain) is from a study of patients and donors after allogeneic stem cell transplantation. MiXCR, applied by TCRdb to the RT-PCR reads, yields one record per CDR3 protein. Among about a million distinct CDR3 sequences listed, roughly 18% were seen once. CDR3 length: 16 amino acids. Germline-derived CDR1 and CDR2 are SEHNR and FQNEAQ (reference sequence). Trimming cost V 2 bases and J 5 bases; bases outside gene matches: 9. The TCR was taken from a human donor who was either an allogeneic HSCT recipient or a stem cell or donor lymphocyte infusion donor (not recorded which). It is not recorded whose cells these are; they may come from a transplant donor. The V and J genes are TRBV7-9 and TRBJ2-1; 7 nucleotides match TRBD2. Sequenced: blood, either unsorted or a sorted T cell fraction (not recorded which). CDR3 amino acids: CASSLYGAGVDNEQFF. The CDR3 DNA reads as TGTGCCAGCAGCTTATATGGGGCGGGAGTTGACAATGAGCAGTTCTTC.